The T cell receptor beta chain described here comes from a study of T cell repertoires in cytomegalovirus infection. The table lists this clonotype with a few counts. Via MiXCR, TCRdb re-called the reads, giving one row per CDR3 protein. The sample contains hundreds of thousands of distinct CDR3 sequences, about 9.2% of which appear only once. CDR3 size: 16 residues. Germline V lookup: CDR1 SGDLS, CDR2 YYNGEE. Trimming took 1 base from V and 5 from J; bases not matched to a gene: 7. The origin of this receptor is a human donor in good health (CMV status not recorded). Some clones in this sample may be carry-over from other donors' samples. Sequenced material: PBMCs. This chain joins TRBV9 and TRBJ2-2, with TRBD1 matching over 8 bases. CDR3 bases: TGTGCCAGCAGCGTATCAGGGGGCGTAGGAACCGGGGAGCTGTTTTTT. Translating gives CASSVSGGVGTGELFF.